The 9 T cell receptor beta chains below were found in one sample sequenced in a study of cytomegalovirus exposure and HLA in healthy donors. The PCR contained 60 Vbeta and 13 Jbeta primers. Generated by immunoSEQ multiplex PCR, the TCRdb table keeps only in-frame clones and is missing some. Its clone listing holds about 140,000 clones. The specimen sequenced was PBMCs. The receptors derive from a woman under 30 in good health and CMV-seronegative.

The chain has TRBV19 and TRBJ1-5; no definite D call. The germline V gene has CDR1 LNHDA and CDR2 SQIVND (reference sequence). Trimming took off 4 bases at V and 4 bases at J, with 8 bases between the two ends. The CDR3 length is 13 residues. For the CDR3, the DNA is TGTGCCAGTAGTACCGCGTTAAATCAGCCCCAGCATTTT. Its translation is CASSTALNQPQHF.

As concerns this clone: One end of the junction is discordant with germline, which a read error may explain. CDR3: CASSLVGETQYF. In DNA, the CDR3 is TGTGCTAGCAGCTTAGTCGGTGAGACCCAGTACTTC. This sequence joins TRBV7-7 and TRBJ2-5; D not resolved. CDR3 length equals 12 residues. From germline, CDR1 is SSHAT and CDR2 FNYEAQ (reference sequence).

The chain recombines TRBV19 with TRBJ2-3, with TRBD2 matching 8 bases. CDR1 is LNHDA and CDR2 is SQIVND in the germline V gene (reference sequence). The CDR3 has 18 residues. V lost 0 bases, J lost 6 bases, and 14 bases stayed unmatched. CDR3 coding DNA: TGTGCCAGTAGTATAGAGGGCCCCCTAAGCGGGAGTACGGATACGCAGTATTTT. Translation gives CASSIEGPLSGSTDTQYF. Filled out from reference TRBV19 and TRBJ2-3, the complete variable domain reads DGGITQSPKYLFRKEGQNVTLSCEQNLNHDAMYWYRQDPGQGLRLIYYSQIVNDFQKGDIAEGYSVSREKKESFPLTVTSAQKNPTAFYLCASSIEGPLSGSTDTQYFGPGTRLTVL.

This chain links TRBV27 with TRBJ2-7, with 8 bases that match TRBD2. Germline CDR1 reads MNHEY; CDR2 reads SMNVEV (reference sequence). The J segment lost 4 bases and the V segment lost 4 bases, leaving 9 bases of the junction unmatched. The CDR3 loop spans 15 amino acids. The CDR3 spells CASSSAQRELYEQYF. The CDR3 region has the DNA TGTGCCAGCAGTTCGGCCCAGCGGGAGCTATACGAGCAGTACTTC.

DNA of the CDR3: TGTGCCAGCAGTTATGAAGCCTGGCGGGAGACCCAGTACTTC. Encoded protein: CASSYEAWRETQYF. J is TRBJ2-5 and V is TRBV6-5; D ambiguous. V dropped 3 bases and J dropped 5 bases, with 13 bases sitting between them. The CDR3 extends over 14 amino acids. Looked up from germline, CDR1 is MNHEY and CDR2 is SVGAGI.

The rearrangement uses TRBV2 and TRBJ1-1, with no clear D. The length of the CDR3 is 13 residues. Germline lookup yields CDR1 SNHLY and CDR2 FYNNEI. V gave up 6 bases and J gave up 0 bases, with 8 bases separating them. Here the CDR3 DNA reads TGTGCCAGCAGGAGAACTTTGAACACTGAAGCTTTCTTT. It specifies CASRRTLNTEAFF.

The chain couples TRBV4-2 to TRBJ2-5; 11 nucleotides agree with TRBD2. The CDR3 extends over 16 amino acids. V lost 0 bases and J lost 4; bases outside the gene matches: 4. Germline V lookup: CDR1 LGHNA, CDR2 YNFKEQ. The CDR3 coding sequence is TGTGCCAGCAGCCAAGAGGTAGCGGGAGGGGGAGAGACCCAGTACTTC. This encodes CASSQEVAGGGETQYF.

The chain has TRBV9 and TRBJ2-7; TRBD2 might be the D (5 bases). CDR1 and CDR2 (germline): SGDLS, YYNGEE. There are 14 residues in the CDR3. Trimming shortened V by 4 bases and J by 0 bases, and 11 bases separated the two germline ends. CDR3 region: CASSFTADSYEQYF. In DNA, the CDR3 is TGTGCCAGCAGCTTTACAGCGGACTCCTACGAGCAGTACTTC.

This rearrangement joins TRBV5-1 to TRBJ1-4; tentative D call: TRBD1 (6 bases). V lost 4 bases and J 4 bases, leaving 11 bases between the germline ends. This CDR3 has 14 amino acids. Germline CDR1 and CDR2: SGHRS and YFSETQ. The CDR3 coding sequence is TGCGCCAGCAGCGGACAGTTTAATAATGAAAAACTGTTTTTT. Protein: CASSGQFNNEKLFF.